A single sample is the source of the 18 T cell receptor beta chains below, sequenced in a study of a mutant IDH1 vaccine in newly diagnosed glioma (dated by TCRdb to the early 2020s). The library was built by means of the immunoSEQ multiplex PCR assay. This is the immuneACCESS table as TCRdb keeps it, with only in-frame sequences that have V and J called. A part of the clones is gone; compared with another copy, unresolved V genes explain less than half, and the rest is unexplained. The sample records 20,000 to 25,000 clones, about three quarters of which are singletons. More than 9.5% of the sample goes to the ten largest clones. No antigens are known for them. This sample's time point label indicates: week 11, during vaccination. Every vaccine dose consisted of 300 ug of a 20-mer mutant IDH1 peptide in Montanide, administered subcutaneously together with topical imiquimod. The input for sequencing was peripheral blood mononuclear cells (PBMCs), taken from a glioma patient whose treatment included an IDH1 peptide vaccine. These receptor sequences come from a man between 18 and 29 years old with glioma. Some clones in this sample may be carry-over from other donors' samples.

The rearrangement uses TRBV7-8 and TRBJ1-5; the D gene is possibly TRBD1 (6 bases). The CDR3 spans 15 residues. Germline V gives CDR1 SGHVS, CDR2 FQNEAQ. V was trimmed by 5 bases and J by 0 bases, leaving 11 bases between them. CDR3 in DNA: TGTGCCAGCAGCACCAACAGGGCTAGCAATCAGCCCCAGCATTTT. This codes for CASSTNRASNQPQHF.

The V call is TRBV11-2, the J call TRBJ2-5, with 7 bases aligning to TRBD1. Germline assignment: CDR1 SGHAT and CDR2 FQNNGV. J lost 5 bases, V lost 6 bases, and 9 bases had no gene match. The CDR3 runs to 14 residues. In DNA, the CDR3 is TGTGCCAGCAGTTACTCGGACAGGCGGGAGACCCAGTACTTC. As protein: CASSYSDRRETQYF.

This clone was seen a handful of times. The gene calls are TRBV6-6 and TRBJ1-1; D not resolved. Germline V gives CDR1 MNHNY, CDR2 SVGAGI (reference sequence). V dropped 0 bases and J dropped 6 bases, with 11 bases sitting between them. This CDR3 contains 14 residues. CDR3 in amino acids: CASSYSMYGAEAFF. The CDR3 nucleotides read TGTGCCAGCAGTTACTCTATGTACGGCGCTGAAGCTTTCTTT.

This clone was counted between two and nine times. CDR3 protein: CAWAGGGTNEKLFF. The CDR3 region has the DNA TGTGCCTGGGCCGGGGGGGGAACTAATGAAAAACTGTTTTTT. V gene TRBV30 combines with J gene TRBJ1-4, with D maybe TRBD1 (5 bases). The V gene's germline CDR1 is GTSNPN and CDR2 SVGIG (reference sequence). The CDR3 is 14 amino acids. V shed 5 bases and J shed 1 base, with 11 bases lying between them.

DNA for the CDR3: TGCGCCAGCAGTATGTACCAAGAGACCCAGTACTTC. Translation: CASSMYQETQYF. V is TRBV5-1 and J is TRBJ2-5; the D is unclear. Germline V gene data show CDR1 as SGHRS and CDR2 as YFSETQ. V dropped 5 bases and J dropped 0 bases, with 5 bases sitting between them. The CDR3 spans 12 residues.

The chain couples TRBV28 to TRBJ1-6; TRBD1 aligns across 9 bases. CDR1 is MDHEN and CDR2 is SYDVKM in the germline V gene. V shed 6 bases, J shed 7 bases, and the junction held 4 bases outside the gene matches. The CDR3 consists of 14 residues. CDR3: CASSSGQGNSPLHF. In DNA, the CDR3 is TGTGCCAGCAGCTCGGGACAGGGAAATTCACCCCTCCACTTT. Looking up the rest from reference TRBV28 and TRBJ1-6 gives the full variable domain: DVKVTQSSRYLVKRTGEKVFLECVQDMDHENMFWYRQDPGLGLRLIYFSYDVKMKEKGDIPEGYSVSREKKERFSLILESASTNQTSMYLCASSSGQGNSPLHFGNGTRLTVT.

This chain connects TRBV29-1 to TRBJ1-2, with D unclear. There are 15 residues in the CDR3. V dropped 4 bases and J dropped 2 bases, with 17 bases sitting between them. Germline V CDR1 and CDR2: SQVTM, ANQGSEA. The CDR3 nucleotides are TGCAGCGTTGCTATGTTGGGAGCCCCAAACTATGGCTACACCTTC. Amino acids: CSVAMLGAPNYGYTF. The whole variable domain, filled in from reference TRBV29-1 and TRBJ1-2, reads SAVISQKPSRDICQRGTSLTIQCQVDSQVTMMFWYRQQPGQSLTLIATANQGSEATYESGFVIDKFPISRPNLTFSTLTVSNMSPEDSSIYLCSVAMLGAPNYGYTFGSGTRLTVV.

This chain connects TRBV4-2 to TRBJ1-2; 9 nucleotides align to TRBD1. The germline CDR1 and CDR2 sequences are LGHNA and YNFKEQ. The CDR3 length is 13 residues. V lost 4 bases and J lost 7; bases outside the gene matches: 4. The chain's CDR3 is CASSRDREGGYTF. CDR3 nucleotide sequence: TGTGCCAGCAGCCGGGACAGGGAGGGTGGCTACACCTTC.

This clone was counted only a few times. The chain joins TRBV5-1 to TRBJ2-2; D is uncertain. Germline CDR1 SGHRS, CDR2 YFSETQ. The CDR3 consists of 16 residues. Trimming pared 0 bases from V and 7 bases from J, leaving 16 bases between. CDR3 DNA: TGCGCCAGCAGCTTGGGGCTTAGCCGAGCGAGCGGGGAGCTGTTTTTT. It specifies CASSLGLSRASGELFF.

This clone was detected only once. The chain recombines TRBV12-5 with TRBJ1-4; TRBD1 agrees at 7 bases. Germline V gene lookup returns CDR1 LGHNT and CDR2 FRNRAP. The CDR3 consists of 16 residues. V shed 5 bases and J 2 bases; nucleotides not matched to a gene: 8. The CDR3 is CASGRQGMWTNEKLFF. CDR3 in DNA: TGTGCTAGTGGTCGACAGGGTATGTGGACTAATGAAAAACTGTTTTTT.

This chain uses TRBV5-5 with TRBJ1-1; 7 positions match TRBD1. This CDR3 has 16 amino acids. Germline CDR1 and CDR2: SGHKS and YYEKEE (reference sequence). Trimming took 0 bases from V and 3 from J; bases not matched to a gene: 8. Here the CDR3 reads CASSLARTGAYTEAFF. The CDR3 DNA follows: TGTGCCAGCAGCTTGGCCCGGACAGGCGCTTACACTGAAGCTTTCTTT.

The chain links TRBV5-1 to TRBJ2-2, with 7 bases fitting TRBD1. Germline V CDR1 and CDR2: SGHRS, YFSETQ. CDR3 size: 16 residues. J gave up 0 bases and V 4 bases, and 6 bases lay outside the gene matches. The CDR3 region is CASSTTGTANTGELFF. Here the CDR3 DNA reads TGCGCCAGCAGCACCACCGGGACAGCGAACACCGGGGAGCTGTTTTTT.

The V gene is TRBV7-9, the J gene TRBJ2-7; TRBD2 aligns across 8 bases. The CDR3 length is 13 residues. V dropped 4 bases and J dropped 3; count of bases not matched to a gene: 2. Germline CDR1 and CDR2: SEHNR and FQNEAQ (reference sequence). CDR3 residues: CASSSGLDYEQYF. CDR3 DNA sequence: TGTGCCAGCAGCTCGGGACTAGACTACGAGCAGTACTTC.

This clone has a handful of counts. The J gene is TRBJ1-1, the V gene TRBV18; D is unresolved. Between the trimmed V and J ends, which lost 0 bases and 2 bases, there was a span of 10 bases. This CDR3 region has 15 residues. Germline V gives CDR1 KGHSH, CDR2 LQKENI. The CDR3 here is CASSPPDPKNTEAFF. CDR3 in DNA: TGTGCCAGCTCACCACCGGACCCCAAAAACACTGAAGCTTTCTTT.

V and J are TRBV30 and TRBJ2-7; D is perhaps TRBD1 or TRBD2 (5 bases each). The ends were cut back, 2 bases at V and 7 bases at J, with 15 bases in the middle. Germline lookup yields CDR1 GTSNPN and CDR2 SVGIG (reference sequence). The CDR3 is made up of 13 amino acids. Here the CDR3 DNA reads TGTGCCTGGAGTATCGGGGCCCACGGAGAGCAGTACTTC. Residues: CAWSIGAHGEQYF.

The rearrangement uses TRBV7-9 and TRBJ1-2, with 8 nucleotides matching TRBD1. The CDR3 has 16 amino acids. J was trimmed by 8 bases and V by 0 bases; bases with no gene match: 11. Germline V CDR1 and CDR2: SEHNR, FQNEAQ (reference sequence). CDR3 amino acids: CASSLALWTGNSGYTF. CDR3 DNA: TGTGCCAGCAGCTTAGCGTTGTGGACAGGGAATTCAGGCTACACCTTC.

The chain recombines TRBV28 with TRBJ1-3; D is unresolved. Looked up from germline, CDR1 is MDHEN and CDR2 is SYDVKM. CDR3 size: 14 residues. V lost 8 bases and J lost 1, with 12 bases in between. In DNA form, the CDR3 reads TGTGCCAGCGGCCCTGGCGGGTCTGGAAACACCATATATTTT. Translating it yields CASGPGGSGNTIYF.

The chain has TRBV5-4 and TRBJ1-1; TRBD1 is a possible D gene (6 bases). This CDR3 comprises 15 residues. Trimming cost V 5 bases and J 1 base, with 15 bases left between them. Germline CDR1 is SGHNT and CDR2 is YYREEE (reference sequence). In DNA, the CDR3 is TGTGCCAGCAGGGGAGGGGGGATTGGGAACACTGAAGCTTTCTTT. This codes for CASRGGGIGNTEAFF.